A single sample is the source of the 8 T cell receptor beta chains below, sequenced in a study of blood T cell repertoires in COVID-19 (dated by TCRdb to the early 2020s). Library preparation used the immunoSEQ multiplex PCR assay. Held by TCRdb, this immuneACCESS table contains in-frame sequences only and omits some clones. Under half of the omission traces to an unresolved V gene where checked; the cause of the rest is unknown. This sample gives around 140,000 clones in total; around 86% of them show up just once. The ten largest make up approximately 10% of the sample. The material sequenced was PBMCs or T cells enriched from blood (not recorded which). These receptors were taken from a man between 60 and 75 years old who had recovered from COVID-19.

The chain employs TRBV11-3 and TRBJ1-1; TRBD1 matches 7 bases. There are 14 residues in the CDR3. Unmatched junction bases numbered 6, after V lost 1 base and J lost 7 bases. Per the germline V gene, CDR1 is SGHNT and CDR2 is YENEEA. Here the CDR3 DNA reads TGTGCCAGCAGCTTAGGACAGGGACGGAGTGAAGCTTTCTTT. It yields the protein CASSLGQGRSEAFF.

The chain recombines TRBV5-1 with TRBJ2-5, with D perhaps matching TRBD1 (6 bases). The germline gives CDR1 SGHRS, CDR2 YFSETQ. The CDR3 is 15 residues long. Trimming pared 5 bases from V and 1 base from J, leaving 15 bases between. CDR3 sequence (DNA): TGCGCCAGCAGGGAGACAGGCGCTTCCCAAGAGACCCAGTACTTC. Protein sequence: CASRETGASQETQYF.

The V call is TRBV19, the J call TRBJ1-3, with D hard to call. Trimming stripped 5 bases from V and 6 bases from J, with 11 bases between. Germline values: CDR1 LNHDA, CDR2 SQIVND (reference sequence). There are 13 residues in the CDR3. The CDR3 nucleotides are TGTGCCAGTAGTGCAGCGGGATTAAACACCATATATTTT. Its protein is CASSAAGLNTIYF.

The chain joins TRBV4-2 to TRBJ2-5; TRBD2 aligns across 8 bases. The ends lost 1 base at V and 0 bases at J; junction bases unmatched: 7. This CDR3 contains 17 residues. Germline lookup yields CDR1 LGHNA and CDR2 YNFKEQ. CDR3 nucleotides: TGTGCCAGCAGCCAAGGCCGGGGGGGGCTCGACCAAGAGACCCAGTACTTC. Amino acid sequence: CASSQGRGGLDQETQYF.

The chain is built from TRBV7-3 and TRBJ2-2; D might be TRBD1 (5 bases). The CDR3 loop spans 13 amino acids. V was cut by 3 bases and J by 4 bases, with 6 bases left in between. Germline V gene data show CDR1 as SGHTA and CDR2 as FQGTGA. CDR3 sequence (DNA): TGTGCCAGCAGCTTGCAGGGCACCGGGGAGCTGTTTTTT. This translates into CASSLQGTGELFF.

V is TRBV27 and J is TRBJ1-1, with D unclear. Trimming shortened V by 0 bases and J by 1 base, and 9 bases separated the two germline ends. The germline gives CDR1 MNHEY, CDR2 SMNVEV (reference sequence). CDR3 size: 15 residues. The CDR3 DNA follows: TGTGCCAGCAGTTTATCTCGACACCGGAACACTGAAGCTTTCTTT. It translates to CASSLSRHRNTEAFF.

CDR3: CASSSRTGRGYEQYF. CDR3 nucleotide sequence: TGTGCCAGCAGTTCCCGGACAGGCCGGGGCTACGAGCAGTACTTC. The gene calls are TRBV27 and TRBJ2-7; 7 positions agree with TRBD1. Trimming removed 4 bases from V and 3 bases from J; junction bases left unmatched: 9. This CDR3 has 15 amino acids. Germline lookup yields CDR1 MNHEY and CDR2 SMNVEV (reference sequence).

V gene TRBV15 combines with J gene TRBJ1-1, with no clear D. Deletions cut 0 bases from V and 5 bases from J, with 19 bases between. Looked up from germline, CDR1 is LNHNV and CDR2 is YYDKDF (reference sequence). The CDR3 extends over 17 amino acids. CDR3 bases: TGTGCCACCAGCAGAGACTGGGGTCTGGGAGGGAAGACTGAAGCTTTCTTT. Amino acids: CATSRDWGLGGKTEAFF.